Listed below are T cell receptor beta chains from one sample, sequenced in a study of blood T cell repertoires in COVID-19. Libraries were prepared by immunoSEQ multiplex PCR; TCRdb keeps only in-frame clonotypes and omits some of them. This table has about 34,000 clones, approximately 77% appearing once. What was sequenced was peripheral blood. These receptors came from a human donor in a cohort sampled during active COVID-19. The CDR3 runs from the conserved cysteine through the conserved F or W. The D gene is left open where the match is weak. Size tells how often a clone was seen (once, few, many) or the class of an expanded clone, and some rows leave it out.

size,length,J,V,D,CDR3,DNA
.,12,TRBJ1-6,TRBV30,.,CATRQDNSPLHF,TGTGCCACTAGACAGGATAATTCACCCCTCCACTTT
.,12,TRBJ2-7,TRBV18,TRBD1,CASSPDRDEQYF,TGTGCCAGCTCACCAGACAGGGACGAGCAGTACTTC
.,11,TRBJ1-2,TRBV20-1,.,CSTGGDYGYTF,TGCAGTACTGGTGGAGACTATGGCTACACCTTC
.,15,TRBJ2-7,TRBV6-5,.,CASSYRGQRDHEQYF,TGTGCCAGCAGTTACCGAGGACAGCGAGATCACGAGCAGTACTTC
.,15,TRBJ2-1,TRBV10-1,TRBD1,CASSDPGTGRHEQFF,TGCGCCAGCAGTGACCCCGGGACAGGGAGACATGAGCAGTTCTTC
.,17,TRBJ2-2,TRBV4-2,TRBD2,CASRATSGRSNTGELFF,TGTGCCAGCAGGGCGACTAGCGGGAGGTCTAACACCGGGGAGCTGTTTTTT
.,18,TRBJ2-3,TRBV28,TRBD2,CASRTGRGASGSEDTQYF,TGTGCCAGCAGAACCGGGCGGGGGGCTAGCGGGAGTGAAGATACGCAGTATTTT
.,16,TRBJ2-1,TRBV18,TRBD2,CASSRTSGGTASWQFF,TGTGCCAGCTCTAGGACTAGCGGGGGGACGGCAAGTTGGCAGTTCTTC
.,15,TRBJ1-4,TRBV19,TRBD1,CASSMKQGARDKLVF,TGTGCCAGTAGTATGAAACAGGGGGCGAGGGACAAACTGGTTTTT
.,17,TRBJ2-3,TRBV14,TRBD2,CASSQDPGLAGRDTQYF,TGTGCCAGCAGCCAGGACCCGGGACTAGCGGGTCGAGATACGCAGTATTTT
.,18,TRBJ2-2,TRBV3-1/TRBV3-2,TRBD1,CASSQAPQGVLGTGELFF,TGTGCCAGCAGCCAAGCCCCCCAGGGGGTCCTTGGCACCGGGGAGCTGTTTTTT
.,13,TRBJ1-2,TRBV30,.,CAWSVPAGDGYTF,TGTGCCTGGAGTGTACCCGCAGGGGATGGCTACACCTTC
few,14,TRBJ2-7,TRBV6-5,TRBD2,CASSRTSGRLEQYF,TGTGCCAGCAGTCGGACTAGCGGGAGGCTTGAGCAGTACTTC
few,14,TRBJ2-7,TRBV18,TRBD1,CASSPAGQGVEQYF,TGTGCCAGCTCACCGGCGGGACAGGGAGTCGAGCAGTACTTC
.,13,TRBJ2-2,TRBV6-5,.,CASSRGAGGSAFF,TGTGCCAGCAGCCGAGGTGCCGGGGGAAGTGCGTTTTTT
.,17,TRBJ2-7,TRBV4-2,.,CASSQGPQGQSTYEQYF,TGTGCCAGCAGCCAAGGTCCCCAAGGACAGTCTACCTACGAGCAGTACTTC
.,12,TRBJ1-1,TRBV29-1,.,CSGGQQGTEAFF,TGCAGCGGAGGACAGCAGGGCACTGAAGCTTTCTTT
.,15,TRBJ1-2,TRBV15,.,CATSREDRPNYGYTF,TGTGCCACCAGCAGAGAAGACAGGCCCAACTATGGCTACACCTTC